This T cell receptor beta chain was identified in a study of OX40 agonist ivuxolimab in advanced cancers. Across the study: It was ivuxolimab, an agonistic anti-OX40 (CD134) antibody, that patients were treated with. Every 2 weeks, patients received ivuxolimab intravenously, dosed at 0.01 to 10 mg/kg.

The CDR3 is 15 residues long. Trimming stripped 5 bases from V and 4 bases from J, with 14 bases between. The germline CDR1 and CDR2 sequences are SGHTA and FQGNSA. The table came from immunoSEQ multiplex PCR; TCRdb's copy has only in-frame clones and leaves some out. Here the sample spans approximately 89,000 clones, roughly 91% being singletons. In the case of this clone: The antigen remains undetermined.

Overall study results and limits: The work left the antigen specificity of expanded peripheral T cells undetermined. CD8+ T cells (on average) carried more expanded clones than CD4+ T cells.

The sequence derives from an adult with an advanced solid tumor such as melanoma, head and neck, liver or kidney cancer. V is TRBV7-2 and J is TRBJ2-2, with D uncertain. Sample: CD4+ or CD8+ T cells sorted from blood, taken in a trial of the OX40 agonist ivuxolimab. The CDR3 here is CASSTQTGLTGELFF. The CDR3 region has the DNA TGTGCCAGCAGCACCCAGACGGGCCTCACCGGGGAGCTGTTTTTT.